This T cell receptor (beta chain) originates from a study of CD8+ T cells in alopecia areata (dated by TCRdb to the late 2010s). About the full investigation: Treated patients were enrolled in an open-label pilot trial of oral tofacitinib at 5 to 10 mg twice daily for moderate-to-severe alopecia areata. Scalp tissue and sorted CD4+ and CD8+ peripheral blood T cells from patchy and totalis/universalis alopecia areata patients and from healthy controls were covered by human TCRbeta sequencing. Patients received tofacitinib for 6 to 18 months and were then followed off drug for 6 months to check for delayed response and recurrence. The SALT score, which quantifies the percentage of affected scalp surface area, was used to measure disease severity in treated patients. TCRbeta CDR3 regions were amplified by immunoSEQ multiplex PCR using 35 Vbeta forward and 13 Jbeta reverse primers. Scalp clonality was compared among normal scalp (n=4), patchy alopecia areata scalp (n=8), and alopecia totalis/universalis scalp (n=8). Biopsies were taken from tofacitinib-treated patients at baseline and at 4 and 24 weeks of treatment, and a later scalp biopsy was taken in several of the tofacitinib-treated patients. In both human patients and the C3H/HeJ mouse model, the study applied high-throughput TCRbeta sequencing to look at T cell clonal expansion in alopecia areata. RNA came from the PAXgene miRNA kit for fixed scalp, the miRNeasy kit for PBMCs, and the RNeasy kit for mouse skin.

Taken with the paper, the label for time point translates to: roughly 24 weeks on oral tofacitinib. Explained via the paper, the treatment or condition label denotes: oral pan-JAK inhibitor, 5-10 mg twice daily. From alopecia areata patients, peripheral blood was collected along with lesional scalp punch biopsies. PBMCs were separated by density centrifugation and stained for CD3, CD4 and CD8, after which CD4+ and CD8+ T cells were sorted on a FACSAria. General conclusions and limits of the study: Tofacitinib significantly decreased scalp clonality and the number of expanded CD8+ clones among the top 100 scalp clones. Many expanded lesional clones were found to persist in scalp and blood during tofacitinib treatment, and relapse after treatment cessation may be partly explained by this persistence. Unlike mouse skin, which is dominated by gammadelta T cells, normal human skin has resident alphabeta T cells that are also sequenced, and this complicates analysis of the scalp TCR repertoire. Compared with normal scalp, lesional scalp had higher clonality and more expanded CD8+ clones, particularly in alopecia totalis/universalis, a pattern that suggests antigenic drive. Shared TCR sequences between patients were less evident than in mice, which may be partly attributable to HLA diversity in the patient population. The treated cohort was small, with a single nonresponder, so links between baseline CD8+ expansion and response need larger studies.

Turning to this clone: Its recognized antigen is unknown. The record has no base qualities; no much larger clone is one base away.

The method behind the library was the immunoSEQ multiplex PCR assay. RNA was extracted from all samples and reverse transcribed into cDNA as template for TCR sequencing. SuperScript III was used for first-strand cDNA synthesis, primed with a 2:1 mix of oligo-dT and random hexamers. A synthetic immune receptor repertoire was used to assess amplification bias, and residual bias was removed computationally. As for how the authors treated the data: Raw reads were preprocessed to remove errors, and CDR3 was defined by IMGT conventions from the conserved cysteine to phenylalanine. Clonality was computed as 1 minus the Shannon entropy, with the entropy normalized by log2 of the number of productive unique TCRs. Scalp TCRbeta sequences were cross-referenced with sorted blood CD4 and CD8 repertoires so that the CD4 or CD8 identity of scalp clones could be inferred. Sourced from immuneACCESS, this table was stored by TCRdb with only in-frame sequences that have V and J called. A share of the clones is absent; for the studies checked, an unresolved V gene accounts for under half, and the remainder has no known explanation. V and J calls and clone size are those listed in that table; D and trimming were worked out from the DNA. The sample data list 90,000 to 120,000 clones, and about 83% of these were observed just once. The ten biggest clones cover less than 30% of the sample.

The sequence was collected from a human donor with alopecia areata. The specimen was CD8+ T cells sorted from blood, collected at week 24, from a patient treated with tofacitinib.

The nucleotide sequence reads as follows: TGTGCCAGCAGTTTAGACAGCGGGGAGCTGTTTTTT. The resulting protein is CASSLDSGELFF. The chain joins TRBV27 to TRBJ2-2; the D gene is possibly TRBD1, with 5 bases matching. Per the germline V gene (reference sequence), MNHEY is the CDR1 and SMNVEV is the CDR2. From the cysteine through the phenylalanine, the CDR3 covers 12 amino acids. The read is trimmed to its CDR3 DNA, 36 bases read in frame from base 1. V is cut by 2 bases and J by 7 bases, and the space between the germline ends is 5 bases.